Listed below are T cell receptor beta chains from one sample, sequenced in a study of cytomegalovirus exposure and HLA in healthy donors. Assay: immunoSEQ multiplex PCR; the TCRdb copy retains only in-frame clones and omits some. The repertoire holds roughly 72,000 clones, with just under 75% as singletons. What was sequenced was PBMCs. Receptors originate from a human donor in good health. Each CDR3 is given with its conserved first and last residue. Each record gives: V gene, J gene, CDR3 protein.

TRBV5-1	TRBJ2-3	CASSVQGRATDTQYF
TRBV10-3	TRBJ1-1	CAISESEALNTEAFF
TRBV10-1	TRBJ1-1	CASSESGGETEAFF
TRBV5-4	TRBJ2-1	CASSLMTPGGYNEQFF
TRBV29-1	TRBJ2-7	CSVEEGLAGSEQYF
TRBV5-4	TRBJ2-1	CASGDGLYNEQFF
TRBV4-2	TRBJ2-7	CASSQVLGGYEQYF
TRBV11-3	TRBJ2-3	CASSFLKDTQYF
TRBV7-9	TRBJ1-1	CASSPGDRGDTEAFF
TRBV25-1	TRBJ1-5	CASSERGGDQPQHF
TRBV30	TRBJ1-4	CAWSRGTNEKLFF
TRBV7-6	TRBJ2-7	CASSLAAGPSYEQYF
TRBV6-4	TRBJ1-1	CASSPTGNTEAFF
TRBV5-8	TRBJ2-1	CASSFATSVYNEQFF
TRBV11-2	TRBJ1-1	CASSLTQQFGSNTEAFF
TRBV7-9	TRBJ2-1	CASSSPWDRAYNEQFF
TRBV5-1	TRBJ2-7	CASSPLLVGQASYEQYF
TRBV15	TRBJ2-5	CATSRSTSGSIYF
TRBV4-1	TRBJ1-1	CASSPPQGQGAGEAFF
TRBV6-1	TRBJ2-5	CASRLQGAEETQYF
TRBV9	TRBJ1-6	CASSALDSNSPLHF
TRBV28	TRBJ2-3	CASSRPYSGSLTDTQYF
TRBV6-5	TRBJ2-1	CASSYAGGGNEQFF
TRBV9	TRBJ1-3	CASSPSTGIHSGNTIYF
TRBV4-2	TRBJ2-3	CASSQISSGSRADTQYF
TRBV13	TRBJ2-2	CASSRGRAGMNTGELFF
TRBV6-5	TRBJ2-7	CAVLAGGRGEQYF
TRBV14	TRBJ2-5	CASKDRGGETQYF
TRBV6-1	TRBJ2-7	CASSLKWTGGYEQYF
TRBV7-8	TRBJ1-1	CASSQNPDSLLMNTEAFF
TRBV6-1	TRBJ1-1	CASSDPLLPLSGFF
TRBV27	TRBJ2-1	CASSYSGRGSYNEQFF
TRBV30	TRBJ1-2	CAWSVSRTAYGYTF
TRBV27	TRBJ1-5	CASRMGTLSNQPQHF
TRBV5-1	TRBJ1-2	CASTLGAGVNGYTF
TRBV5-1	TRBJ2-7	CASSLVSDYEQYF
TRBV15	TRBJ2-5	CATSRDWREVETQYF
TRBV27	TRBJ1-2	CASSLVGACGYTF
TRBV29-1	TRBJ2-7	CSVEWGLEQYF